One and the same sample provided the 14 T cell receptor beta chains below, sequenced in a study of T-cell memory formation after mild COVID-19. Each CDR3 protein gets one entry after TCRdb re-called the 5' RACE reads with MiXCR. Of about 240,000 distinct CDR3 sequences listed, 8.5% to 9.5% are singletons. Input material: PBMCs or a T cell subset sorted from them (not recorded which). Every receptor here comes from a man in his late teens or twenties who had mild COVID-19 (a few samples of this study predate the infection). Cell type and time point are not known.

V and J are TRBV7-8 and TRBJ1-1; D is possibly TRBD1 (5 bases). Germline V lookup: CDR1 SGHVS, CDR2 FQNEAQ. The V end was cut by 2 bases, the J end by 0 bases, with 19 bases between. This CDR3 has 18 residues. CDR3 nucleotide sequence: TGTGCCAGCAGCTTAACTTGGGGCAGATCATCTTTGAACACTGAAGCTTTCTTT. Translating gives CASSLTWGRSSLNTEAFF.

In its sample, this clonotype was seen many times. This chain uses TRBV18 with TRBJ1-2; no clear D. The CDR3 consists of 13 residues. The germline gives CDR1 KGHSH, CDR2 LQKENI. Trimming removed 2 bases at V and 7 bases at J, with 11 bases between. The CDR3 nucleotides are TGTGCCAGCTCACCAGGGAGGTTAAGTGGCTACACCTTC. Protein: CASSPGRLSGYTF.

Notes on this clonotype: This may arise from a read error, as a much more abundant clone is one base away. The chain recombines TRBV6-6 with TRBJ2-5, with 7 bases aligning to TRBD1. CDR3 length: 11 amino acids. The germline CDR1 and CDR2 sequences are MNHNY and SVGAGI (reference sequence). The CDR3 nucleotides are TGTGCCAGCAGGGGGACAGAGACCCATTACTTC. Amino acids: CASRGTETHYF.

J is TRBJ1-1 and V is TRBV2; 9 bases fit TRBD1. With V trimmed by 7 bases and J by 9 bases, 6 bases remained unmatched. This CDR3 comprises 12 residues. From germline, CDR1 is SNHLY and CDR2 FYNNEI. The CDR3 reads CASNRGQDQAFF. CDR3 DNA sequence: TGTGCCAGCAACAGGGGGCAGGATCAAGCTTTCTTT.

The CDR3 loop is CAISDAGSGYTF. For the CDR3, the DNA is TGTGCCATCAGTGACGCGGGCTCTGGCTACACCTTC. V gene TRBV10-3 combines with J gene TRBJ1-2, with D hard to call. Trimming took off 3 bases at V and 7 bases at J, with 9 bases between the two ends. Germline V lookup: CDR1 ENHRY, CDR2 SYGVKD. The CDR3 has 12 amino acids.

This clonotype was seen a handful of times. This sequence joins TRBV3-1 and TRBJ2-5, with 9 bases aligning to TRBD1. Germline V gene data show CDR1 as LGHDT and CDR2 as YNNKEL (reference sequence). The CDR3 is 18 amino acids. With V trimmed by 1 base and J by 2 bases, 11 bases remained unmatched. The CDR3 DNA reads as TGTGCCAGCAGCCAAGTTTCCGGGACAGGGTCACTTCAAGAGACCCAGTACTTC. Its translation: CASSQVSGTGSLQETQYF.

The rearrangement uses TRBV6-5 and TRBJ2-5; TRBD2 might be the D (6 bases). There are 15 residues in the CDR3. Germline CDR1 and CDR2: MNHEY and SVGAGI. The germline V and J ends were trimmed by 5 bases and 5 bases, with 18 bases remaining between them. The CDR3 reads CASSRPTSLGETQYF. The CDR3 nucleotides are TGTGCCAGCAGTCGCCCGACTAGTTTGGGGGAGACCCAGTACTTC.

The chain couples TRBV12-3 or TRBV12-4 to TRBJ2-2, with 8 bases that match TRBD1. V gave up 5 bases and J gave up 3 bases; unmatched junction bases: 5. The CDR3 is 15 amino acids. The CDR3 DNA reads TGTGCCAGCAGTGGGACAGGAGGGTACACCGGGGAGCTGTTTTTT. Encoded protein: CASSGTGGYTGELFF.

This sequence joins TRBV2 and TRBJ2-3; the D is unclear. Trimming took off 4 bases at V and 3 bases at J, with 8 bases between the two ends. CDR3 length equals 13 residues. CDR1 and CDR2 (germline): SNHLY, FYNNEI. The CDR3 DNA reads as TGTGCCAGCAGTGTGTGGGGTACAGATACGCAGTATTTT. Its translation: CASSVWGTDTQYF.

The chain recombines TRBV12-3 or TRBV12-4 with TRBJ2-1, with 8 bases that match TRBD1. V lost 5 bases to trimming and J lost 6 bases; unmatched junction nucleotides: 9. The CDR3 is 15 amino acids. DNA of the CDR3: TGTGCCAGCAGTCCTTTCGGACAGGGTACCAATGAGCAGTTCTTC. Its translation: CASSPFGQGTNEQFF.

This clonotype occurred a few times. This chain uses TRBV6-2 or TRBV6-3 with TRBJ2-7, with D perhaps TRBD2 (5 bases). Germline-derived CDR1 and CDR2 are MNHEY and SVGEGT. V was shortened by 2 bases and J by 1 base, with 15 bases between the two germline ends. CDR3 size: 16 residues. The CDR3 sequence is CASSYRRHAGSYEQYF. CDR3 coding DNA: TGTGCCAGCAGTTACCGCCGACACGCGGGTTCCTACGAGCAGTACTTC.

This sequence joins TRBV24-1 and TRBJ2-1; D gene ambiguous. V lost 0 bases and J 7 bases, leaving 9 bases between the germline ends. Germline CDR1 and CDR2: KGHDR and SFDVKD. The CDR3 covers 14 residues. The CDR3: CATSDLSGRNEQFF. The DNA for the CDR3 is TGTGCCACCAGTGATTTGTCGGGTAGGAATGAGCAGTTCTTC.

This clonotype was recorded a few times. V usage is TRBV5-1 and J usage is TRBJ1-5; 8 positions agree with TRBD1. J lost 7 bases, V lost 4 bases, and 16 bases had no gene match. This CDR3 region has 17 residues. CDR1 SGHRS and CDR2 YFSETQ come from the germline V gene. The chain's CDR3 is CASSPFPDRGEGQPQHF. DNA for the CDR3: TGCGCCAGCAGCCCCTTCCCCGACAGGGGAGAGGGCCAGCCCCAGCATTTT.

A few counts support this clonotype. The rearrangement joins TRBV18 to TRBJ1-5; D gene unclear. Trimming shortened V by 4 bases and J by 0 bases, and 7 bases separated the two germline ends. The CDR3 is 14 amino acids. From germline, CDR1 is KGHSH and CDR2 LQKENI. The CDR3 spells CASSQQLSNQPQHF. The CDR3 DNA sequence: TGTGCCAGCTCACAACAGCTTAGCAATCAGCCCCAGCATTTT.